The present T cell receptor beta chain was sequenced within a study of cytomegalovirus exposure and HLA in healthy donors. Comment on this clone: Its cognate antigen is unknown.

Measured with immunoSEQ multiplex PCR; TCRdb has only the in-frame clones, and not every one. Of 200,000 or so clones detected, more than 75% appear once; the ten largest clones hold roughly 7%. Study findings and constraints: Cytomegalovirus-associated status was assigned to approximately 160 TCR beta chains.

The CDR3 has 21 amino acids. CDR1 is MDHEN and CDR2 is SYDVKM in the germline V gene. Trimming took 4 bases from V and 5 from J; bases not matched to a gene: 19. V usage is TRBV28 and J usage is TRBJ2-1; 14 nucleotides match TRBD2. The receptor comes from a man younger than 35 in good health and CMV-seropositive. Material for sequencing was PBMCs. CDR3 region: CASSSSMGLAGEGGEDNEQFF. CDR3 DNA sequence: TGTGCCAGCAGTTCGTCTATGGGACTAGCGGGAGAAGGGGGGGAAGACAATGAGCAGTTCTTC.